The present T cell receptor (beta chain) was sequenced within a study of OX40 agonist ivuxolimab in advanced cancers. General study results and limits: At doses 0.1 to 3.0 mg/kg, CD4+ and CD8+ clones expanded.

V lost 10 bases, J lost 0 bases, and 11 bases stayed unmatched. The CDR3 is made up of 15 amino acids. Germline-derived CDR1 and CDR2 are MNHEY and SVGAGI. On this clone: The target antigen is unknown.

Profiled with immunoSEQ multiplex PCR; TCRdb holds only in-frame clones, not every one. The repertoire holds 75,000 to 100,000 clones, with about four fifths as singletons. The origin of this receptor is an adult with an advanced solid tumor such as melanoma, head and neck, liver or kidney cancer. The specimen was CD4+ or CD8+ T cells sorted from blood, collected in a trial of the OX40 agonist ivuxolimab. The genes are TRBV6-5 and TRBJ1-2; TRBD1 matches at 7 bases. The CDR3 bases are TGTGCCACCCGGAGGGGACAGTCCTCTAACTATGGCTACACCTTC. This translates into CATRRGQSSNYGYTF.